One sample yielded the 31 T cell receptor beta chains listed below, sequenced in a study of OX40 agonist ivuxolimab in advanced cancers. Data came from immunoSEQ multiplex PCR; TCRdb stores just in-frame clones and leaves some out. The table includes about 37,000 clones, approximately 80% detected once. Here the sequenced sample was CD4+ or CD8+ T cells sorted from blood, taken in a trial of the OX40 agonist ivuxolimab. These receptors all come from an adult with an advanced solid tumor such as melanoma, head and neck, liver or kidney cancer.

The rearrangement uses TRBV5-5 and TRBJ2-7, with D possibly being TRBD2 (6 bases). V was trimmed by 4 bases and J by 5 bases, leaving 22 bases between them. The CDR3 contains 16 residues. CDR1 and CDR2 from the germline V gene are SGHKS and YYEKEE (reference sequence). The chain's CDR3 is CASSPRWPGELDEQYF. The CDR3 DNA reads as TGTGCCAGCAGCCCAAGATGGCCGGGGGAGTTGGACGAGCAGTACTTC.

This clone was counted between two and nine times. The chain carries TRBV27 and TRBJ2-1, with 11 bases aligning to TRBD2. Trimming took 5 bases from V and 10 from J; bases not matched to a gene: 13. Germline loops: CDR1 MNHEY, CDR2 SMNVEV (reference sequence). The CDR3 is 16 amino acids. CDR3 region: CASSPLTSGSHREQFF. The DNA of the CDR3 is TGTGCCAGCAGTCCGCTTACTAGCGGGAGCCACCGAGAGCAGTTCTTC.

The genes are TRBV5-6 and TRBJ2-5; D is possibly TRBD2 (7 bases). The V end was cut by 0 bases, the J end by 4 bases, with 25 bases between. Germline CDR1 and CDR2: SGHDT and YYEEEE. The CDR3 is 19 residues long. Here the CDR3 reads CASSLGIRGASYRRETQYF. CDR3 sequence (DNA): TGTGCCAGCAGCTTGGGGATTCGGGGGGCTTCGTACAGGAGAGAGACCCAGTACTTC.

The chain uses TRBV4-3 and TRBJ1-1; a weak D match, TRBD1 (5 bases). Germline V lookup: CDR1 LGHNA, CDR2 YSLEER. Trimming removed 1 base at V and 6 bases at J, with 9 bases between. The CDR3 spans 13 residues. The CDR3 sequence: CASSQGGASEAFF. The CDR3 nucleotides are TGCGCCAGCAGCCAAGGTGGGGCCTCTGAAGCTTTCTTT.

By its share, this clone is medium-sized (0.01 to 0.1%). The J gene is TRBJ2-7, the V gene TRBV4-1; 9 bases map to TRBD2. V was clipped by 4 bases and J by 1 base; unmatched bases: 5. The CDR3 is made up of 15 amino acids. Germline CDR1 and CDR2: MGHRA and YSYEKL. The CDR3 loop reads CASSLTTSGSYEQYF. CDR3 in DNA: TGCGCCAGCAGCCTAACGACTAGCGGATCCTACGAGCAGTACTTC.

The chain uses TRBV28 and TRBJ2-4; tentatively, D is TRBD2 (6 bases). Trimming stripped 8 bases from V and 6 bases from J, with 11 bases between. This CDR3 region has 12 residues. Per the germline V gene, CDR1 is MDHEN and CDR2 is SYDVKM. For the CDR3, the DNA is TGTGCCAGCCGGGACTCCTCAAACATTCAGTACTTC. Translation: CASRDSSNIQYF.

The chain has TRBV6-1 and TRBJ1-1; D unclear. CDR3 length: 13 amino acids. The V and J ends lost 4 bases and 0 bases respectively, with 6 bases between them. Per germline, CDR1 MNHNS and CDR2 SASEGT. The CDR3 region is CASSGQVNTEAFF. The CDR3 DNA is TGTGCCAGCAGTGGGCAGGTGAACACTGAAGCTTTCTTT.

This chain uses TRBV2 with TRBJ1-2, with TRBD1 matching 10 bases. Trimming removed 7 bases from V and 0 bases from J; junction bases left unmatched: 5. This CDR3 has 15 residues. CDR1 is SNHLY, CDR2 FYNNEI, per germline. In nucleotides, the CDR3 is TGTGCCAGCACCCCGGACAGGGGGGCTAACTATGGCTACACCTTC. It is translated as CASTPDRGANYGYTF.

This clone was seen more than once but under ten times. The V gene is TRBV30, the J gene TRBJ2-5; 11 bases are shared with TRBD1. V lost 2 bases, J lost 4 bases, and 6 bases stayed unmatched. Germline V gives CDR1 GTSNPN, CDR2 SVGIG (reference sequence). CDR3 length equals 15 residues. CDR3 coding DNA: TGTGCCTGGAGTTCCTCGGACAGGGGGCTAGAGACCCAGTACTTC. This sequence encodes CAWSSSDRGLETQYF.

The chain is built from TRBV4-1 and TRBJ1-1; D ambiguous. Trimming removed 0 bases from V and 4 bases from J, with 12 bases in between. The germline V gene encodes CDR1 MGHRA and CDR2 YSYEKL. This CDR3 region has 15 residues. The CDR3 protein is CASSQDRGLSTEAFF. As DNA, the CDR3 is TGCGCCAGCAGCCAAGATCGAGGGTTGAGCACTGAAGCTTTCTTT.

The rearrangement joins TRBV27 to TRBJ2-5; possible D gene TRBD2, 6 bases. Looked up from germline, CDR1 is MNHEY and CDR2 is SMNVEV (reference sequence). The ends were cut back, 3 bases at V and 4 bases at J, with 21 bases in the middle. CDR3 length equals 17 residues. CDR3 coding DNA: TGTGCCAGCAGTTTGACGCCGGGAGCGACTATTGGAGAGACCCAGTACTTC. It encodes CASSLTPGATIGETQYF.

This sequence joins TRBV7-9 and TRBJ2-1; D is perhaps TRBD2 (6 bases). The V gene's germline CDR1 is SEHNR and CDR2 FQNEAQ (reference sequence). V lost 0 bases to trimming and J lost 5 bases, with 8 bases between them. The CDR3 has 14 residues. The CDR3 nucleotides read TGTGCCAGCAGCTTAGCGGGAGGCAACAATGAGCAGTTCTTC. Protein product: CASSLAGGNNEQFF.

The chain recombines TRBV6-1 with TRBJ1-6; 7 nucleotides match TRBD1. V dropped 2 bases and J dropped 7; count of bases not matched to a gene: 2. This CDR3 region has 14 residues. Germline CDR1 reads MNHNS; CDR2 reads SASEGT. The DNA of the CDR3 is TGTGCCAGCAGTGAATCAGGGGGAAATTCACCCCTCCACTTT. As protein: CASSESGGNSPLHF.

The CDR3 DNA follows: TGCGCCAGCAGCCCCGGGGATGCGAACACCGGGGAGCTGTTTTTT. Encoded protein: CASSPGDANTGELFF. V usage is TRBV5-1 and J usage is TRBJ2-2; tentatively, D is TRBD2 (5 bases). The ends were cut back, 4 bases at V and 0 bases at J, with 10 bases in the middle. Per germline, CDR1 SGHRS and CDR2 YFSETQ. The CDR3 runs 15 residues.

V and J are TRBV19 and TRBJ1-4; a weak D match, TRBD1 (5 bases). The V end was cut by 1 base, the J end by 7 bases, with 10 bases between. The germline gives CDR1 LNHDA, CDR2 SQIVND (reference sequence). The CDR3 is 14 amino acids. The chain's CDR3 is CASSIGGVREKLFF. The CDR3 DNA reads TGTGCCAGTAGTATAGGGGGCGTTCGTGAAAAACTGTTTTTT. The full variable domain, its missing parts supplied by reference TRBV19 and TRBJ1-4, is DGGITQSPKYLFRKEGQNVTLSCEQNLNHDAMYWYRQDPGQGLRLIYYSQIVNDFQKGDIAEGYSVSREKKESFPLTVTSAQKNPTAFYLCASSIGGVREKLFFGSGTQLSVL.

The chain links TRBV19 to TRBJ2-1; 9 nucleotides agree with TRBD2. CDR1 and CDR2 from the germline V gene are LNHDA and SQIVND (reference sequence). The CDR3 totals 15 residues. The V gene end was trimmed by 7 bases and the J gene end by 8 bases; junction bases not matched to a gene: 12. DNA of the CDR3: TGTGCCAGTACTCTGACTAGCGGTTTTATCCATGAGCAGTTCTTC. This gives the protein CASTLTSGFIHEQFF.

The CDR3 here is CARLEDRYAYEQYF. The CDR3 DNA follows: TGTGCCAGGCTCGAGGACAGGTATGCCTACGAGCAGTACTTC. The chain combines TRBV6-4 with TRBJ2-7; 7 nucleotides agree with TRBD1. CDR3 length: 14 amino acids. V lost 9 bases and J lost 2; bases outside the gene matches: 10. Germline CDR1 is MRHNA and CDR2 is SNTAGT.

CDR3 DNA: TGTGCCAGCAGCAAAGGACTGGCAACGAACACCGGGGAGCTGTTTTTT. It codes for CASSKGLATNTGELFF. The chain joins TRBV9 to TRBJ2-2; possible D gene TRBD2, 5 bases. In germline, CDR1 is SGDLS, CDR2 YYNGEE. The CDR3 consists of 16 residues. Trimming cost V 4 bases and J 0 bases, with 13 bases left between them.

In nucleotides, the CDR3 is TGTGCCAGCAGCTTAGCCGGGACTAGCGTCTACGAGCAGTACTTC. It translates to CASSLAGTSVYEQYF. The chain uses TRBV7-3 and TRBJ2-7, with 10 bases matching TRBD2. The germline CDR1 and CDR2 sequences are SGHTA and FQGTGA. The CDR3 extends over 15 amino acids. V gave up 2 bases and J gave up 3 bases; unmatched junction bases: 4.

In this sample, this clone turned up a few times. The chain joins TRBV18 to TRBJ2-7; 9 nucleotides line up with TRBD1. The CDR3 length is 14 residues. The V gene's germline CDR1 is KGHSH and CDR2 LQKENI. The ends lost 6 bases at V and 3 bases at J; junction bases unmatched: 6. The CDR3 coding sequence is TGTGCCAGCTCTTCCGGGACAGGGTACTACGAGCAGTACTTC. Its translation is CASSSGTGYYEQYF.

The rearrangement uses TRBV5-1 and TRBJ2-7, with 7 bases aligning to TRBD1. The CDR3 consists of 14 residues. V trimming: 4 bases; J trimming: 7 bases; junction bases outside the gene matches: 11. Germline CDR1 SGHRS, CDR2 YFSETQ. As DNA, the CDR3 is TGCGCCAGCAGCCCCGGGACAGCCGCACTAGAGCAGTACTTC. Amino acids: CASSPGTAALEQYF.

V is TRBV28 and J is TRBJ1-1; TRBD1 matches at 11 bases. J lost 0 bases, V lost 8 bases, and 11 bases had no gene match. The CDR3 sequence is 17 residues long. The germline CDR1 and CDR2 sequences are MDHEN and SYDVKM. The CDR3, as DNA: TGTGCCAGCGAGCCCGGGACAGGGGGTCCCTTGAACACTGAAGCTTTCTTT. It codes for CASEPGTGGPLNTEAFF.

Sample share makes this clone large. Written as DNA, the CDR3 is TGTGCCAGCAGCCAATCGGTGACAGGGAATGGCTACACCTTC. Translating it yields CASSQSVTGNGYTF. The chain has TRBV16 and TRBJ1-2, with 7 bases aligning to TRBD1. Germline loops: CDR1 KGHSY, CDR2 FQNENV. This CDR3 has 14 amino acids. V lost 0 bases, J lost 6 bases, and 4 bases stayed unmatched.

The V call is TRBV6-5, the J call TRBJ1-1; D perhaps matches TRBD1 (5 bases). The V and J ends lost 7 bases and 6 bases respectively, with 9 bases between them. CDR1 is MNHEY and CDR2 is SVGAGI in the germline V gene. The CDR3 is made up of 11 amino acids. The CDR3 sequence is CASNWGAEAFF. Here the CDR3 DNA reads TGTGCCAGCAACTGGGGGGCTGAAGCTTTCTTT.

This clone occurred a few times. The chain joins TRBV7-8 to TRBJ2-1; 16 bases are shared with TRBD2. Germline V gene sequence: CDR1 SGHVS, CDR2 FQNEAQ. CDR3 length: 19 amino acids. V was pared by 3 bases and J by 7 bases, with 12 bases of the junction left unmatched. CDR3 in amino acids: CASSLLPGLAGGPENEQFF. CDR3 DNA sequence: TGTGCCAGCAGCTTGCTTCCGGGACTAGCGGGAGGGCCGGAGAATGAGCAGTTCTTC.

The chain carries TRBV18 and TRBJ2-3; 12 bases are a match to TRBD2. Germline loops: CDR1 KGHSH, CDR2 LQKENI. V shed 3 bases, J shed 1 base, and the junction held 2 bases outside the gene matches. The CDR3 runs 16 residues. The CDR3 spells CASSPPSGGGTDTQYF. The DNA for the CDR3 is TGTGCCAGCTCACCCCCTAGCGGGGGGGGCACAGATACGCAGTATTTT.

The V and J genes are TRBV19 and TRBJ2-1; tentative D call: TRBD1 (5 bases). V lost 4 bases and J lost 9, with 19 bases in between. This CDR3 comprises 15 residues. Germline CDR1 is LNHDA and CDR2 is SQIVND (reference sequence). As DNA, the CDR3 is TGTGCCAGTAGTAAGACAGTAAGTGGTGTGGGTGAGCAGTTCTTC. This encodes CASSKTVSGVGEQFF.

This clone was seen more than once but under ten times. The chain recombines TRBV19 with TRBJ1-5; a weak D match, TRBD1 (5 bases). Germline CDR1 and CDR2: LNHDA and SQIVND (reference sequence). V gave up 3 bases and J gave up 7 bases, with 13 bases separating them. The CDR3 runs to 14 residues. The CDR3 DNA follows: TGTGCCAGTAGTATGGGGCAGGCCCGACAGCCCCAGCATTTT. It encodes CASSMGQARQPQHF. The whole variable domain, filled in from reference TRBV19 and TRBJ1-5, reads DGGITQSPKYLFRKEGQNVTLSCEQNLNHDAMYWYRQDPGQGLRLIYYSQIVNDFQKGDIAEGYSVSREKKESFPLTVTSAQKNPTAFYLCASSMGQARQPQHFGDGTRLSIL.

This sequence joins TRBV10-3 and TRBJ1-2; D perhaps matches TRBD1 (5 bases). Trimming took 7 bases from V and 8 from J, leaving 17 bases between them. This CDR3 region has 13 residues. Germline lookup yields CDR1 ENHRY and CDR2 SYGVKD. The CDR3 nucleotides read TGTGCCATCACCTTGGGACGGGAGTCGGGCTACACCTTC. It encodes CAITLGRESGYTF.

This clone has only a few counts. V and J are TRBV5-6 and TRBJ2-7, with no clear D. CDR1 is SGHDT, CDR2 YYEEEE, per germline. V lost 4 bases and J lost 6, with 8 bases in between. This CDR3 contains 11 residues. The CDR3 DNA follows: TGTGCCAGCAGCCGGAGCACCGAGCAGTACTTC. Its translation: CASSRSTEQYF.

This clone has a single count. The rearrangement links TRBV5-8 to TRBJ2-6; D is undetermined. From germline, CDR1 is SGHTS and CDR2 YDEGEE. The CDR3 consists of 17 residues. V shed 7 bases and J shed 5 bases, with 22 bases lying between them. The CDR3 spells CASRGVHPQSRANVLTF. The CDR3 region has the DNA TGTGCCAGCCGAGGTGTTCATCCACAAAGTCGGGCCAACGTCCTGACTTTC.